The subject of this entry is one T cell receptor (beta chain). There are 15 residues in the CDR3. CDR1 is SGHDT, CDR2 YYEEEE, per germline. V shed 7 bases and J 3 bases; nucleotides not matched to a gene: 10. Assignment of participants to cohorts was predicated upon participant-reported clinical history. The sample comes from a study of blood T cell repertoires in COVID-19. Study-level background: PBMCs, B-cell-depleted T cells, or T cells provided the cDNA or gDNA that made up the material.

Source study methods: Estimation of nucleated cell counts relied on the amplification of reference gene primers. Clones were read by immunoSEQ multiplex PCR, and TCRdb kept only the in-frame ones, dropping some. V, J and clone size are taken as reported in that table, and D and trimming were inferred from the DNA itself. The table includes about 210,000 clones, 80% to 85% detected once. Sequenced: PBMCs or T cells enriched from blood (not recorded which). The TCR comes from a woman aged 25-40 years who had been exposed to COVID-19. V and J are TRBV5-6 and TRBJ2-3; 8 positions agree with TRBD2. Here the CDR3 DNA reads TGTGCCAGCGGTGGTTATCCGGGGGGGACAGATACGCAGTATTTT. Encoded protein: CASGGYPGGTDTQYF.